This is a list of T cell receptor beta chains from one sample in a study of read filtering for tumor transcriptome and immune sequencing. Using its own MiXCR run on the reads, TCRdb lists one record per CDR3 protein. The table records some 50,000 distinct CDR3 sequences, 20% of them present only once. Specimen: a population of CD138-negative cells sorted from bone marrow. Receptors were obtained from a donor aged 40 or older with multiple myeloma. Both conserved end residues are part of each CDR3. A D gene is named only where the DNA matches it firmly. Size tells how often a clone was seen (once, few, many) or the class of an expanded clone, and some rows leave it out.

v_gene	j_gene	d_gene	abundance	CDR3nt	CDR3aa
TRBV5-6	TRBJ1-2	-	-	TGTGCCAGCAGCTTCGAGGGAAGAGACTATGGCTACATCTTC	CASSFEGRDYGYIF
TRBV5-1	TRBJ2-5	TRBD2	many	TGCGCCAGCAGCTCGGGACTAGAGGAGACCCAGTACTTC	CASSSGLEETQYF
TRBV6-2/TRBV6-3	TRBJ1-1	TRBD1	many	TGTGCCAGCAGTTACTCAGGGGGCTACACTGAAGCTTTCTTT	CASSYSGGYTEAFF
TRBV23-1	TRBJ2-1	TRBD2	many	TGCGCCAGTCGGACTAGCGGGAGGAGAAATGAGCAGTTCTTC	CASRTSGRRNEQFF
TRBV15	TRBJ1-4	-	-	TGTGCCACCAGCATTACAAATGCGGGTACTAATGGAAGACTGTTTTTT	CATSITNAGTNGRLFF
TRBV4-3	TRBJ2-3	-	many	TGCGCCAGCAGCCAAGTCGCCACGCCTGACACAGATACGCAGTATTTT	CASSQVATPDTDTQYF
TRBV4-3	TRBJ2-7	TRBD2	many	TGCGCCAGCAGCCAAGATCCCGCCGGGACTAACTTCTACGAGCAGTACTTC	CASSQDPAGTNFYEQYF
TRBV7-2	TRBJ2-5	-	few	TGTGCCAGCAGCTTCGGCGGGGACCCAAAGTACTTC	CASSFGGDPKYF
TRBV9	TRBJ1-1	-	many	TGTGCCAGCAGCAACCGGGAGAACACTGAAGCTTTCTTT	CASSNRENTEAFF
TRBV2	TRBJ2-1	-	many	TGTGCCAGCAATCGACTCGGGTCCTACAATGAGCAGTTCTTC	CASNRLGSYNEQFF
TRBV9	TRBJ2-3	-	-	TGTGCCAGCAGCGTTGCTCCTCGAGGCAGCCGGGGAGATACGCAGTATTTT	CASSVAPRGSRGDTQYF
TRBV3-1	TRBJ2-7	-	-	TGTGCCATCAGCCCAGCGGTCTCCTACGTGCAGTACTTC	CAISPAVSYVQYF
TRBV27	TRBJ2-7	-	few	TGTGCCAGCAAGGGGTCGCGCGGAGGGGGGTGGATGGAGTACTTC	CASKGSRGGGWMEYF
TRBV23-1	TRBJ2-1	-	many	TGCGCCAGCAGTCAATCAATGGAGTTTGGGAATGAGCAGTTCTTC	CASSQSMEFGNEQFF
TRBV5-1	TRBJ2-5	-	many	TGCGCCAGCAGCTTGGTGGACATTCAAGAGACCCAGTACTTC	CASSLVDIQETQYF
TRBV19	TRBJ1-4	-	many	TGTGCCAGTAGTATGGACACCCTGGGTGAAAAACTGTTTTTT	CASSMDTLGEKLFF
TRBV20-1	TRBJ2-3	-	many	TGCAGTGCTAGTAGTATGGATGGTGGAGTCGGCGCAGATACGCAGTATTTT	CSASSMDGGVGADTQYF
TRBV19	TRBJ2-1	TRBD2	few	TGTGCCAGTAGTATAGGGACTAGCCCGAATGAGCAGTTCTTC	CASSIGTSPNEQFF
TRBV7-6	TRBJ2-5	-	-	TGTGCCAACAGCACGATCTTCGGGGAGACCCAATACTTC	CANSTIFGETQYF
TRBV28	TRBJ2-1	TRBD1	medium-sized	TGTGCCAGCAGTCTGACAGGGGGTGCGGCGGGAGCTTCCTACAATGAGCAGTTCTTC	CASSLTGGAAGASYNEQFF
TRBV27	TRBJ2-7	-	-	TGTGCCAGCAGTTTGGAACTGGCGGGCATTTACGAGCAGTACTTC	CASSLELAGIYEQYF
TRBV7-2	TRBJ2-3	TRBD2	many	TGTGCCAGCAGCTTAGCGGCACTAGCGGGACGAGATACGCAGTATTTT	CASSLAALAGRDTQYF
TRBV6-4	TRBJ2-1	TRBD2	many	TGTGCCAGCAGTGACGGTATAGCGGGAGTTGAGCAGTTCTTC	CASSDGIAGVEQFF
TRBV20-1	TRBJ2-1	TRBD2	many	TGCAGTGCTAGAGTCGGGGGGGGGGTAAGTGAGCAGTTCTTC	CSARVGGGVSEQFF
TRBV4-1	TRBJ2-7	-	-	TGCGCCAGCAGCCATGGAAGCGCCTACGAGCAGTACTTC	CASSHGSAYEQYF
TRBV3-1	TRBJ2-7	-	many	TGTGCCAGTGGGGATATTGTCGGGAGTGACGAGCAGTACTTC	CASGDIVGSDEQYF